This T cell receptor beta chain comes out of a study of response to subunit inactivated influenza vaccine. TCRdb re-analysed the RT-PCR reads in MiXCR, keeping a single row per CDR3 protein. The data contain 800,000 to 1,000,000 distinct CDR3 sequences, about 20% of them seen just once; the ten biggest clones take up roughly a tenth. This CDR3 region has 15 residues. Germline V gene sequence: CDR1 SGHDT, CDR2 YYEEEE. Trimming pared 0 bases from V and 8 bases from J, leaving 15 bases between. This material consisted of PBMCs from blood, taken roughly 5 days after vaccination. The sequence came from a man between 45 and 60 years old who received an inactivated influenza vaccine. This chain connects TRBV5-6 to TRBJ2-1; no clear D gene. DNA of the CDR3: TGTGCCAGCAGCTTGGAACGCCCCGCCTGGGATGAGCAGTTCTTC. Amino acids: CASSLERPAWDEQFF.